The T cell receptor beta chain under discussion was sequenced for a study of cytomegalovirus exposure and HLA in healthy donors. The CDR3 runs 15 residues. Germline assignment: CDR1 SGHRS and CDR2 YFSETQ. Study conclusions and caveats: Researchers left out some V segments, among them TRBV6-2 and TRBV6-3, as indistinguishable. One cluster of highly shared sequence variants probably arose as a sequencing artifact.

A note on this clone: Antigen specificity is unknown.

60 Vbeta and 13 Jbeta primers were used in PCR. Here immunoSEQ multiplex PCR was the method, and the copy in TCRdb shows in-frame clones only, minus some. The repertoire includes under 110,000 clones, roughly 79% of them detected once, and 1.5% to 2% sits in the top ten. The sample was PBMCs. The clonotype originates from a woman in her 40s in good health and CMV-seronegative. The V and J genes are TRBV5-1 and TRBJ2-5; 8 nucleotides line up with TRBD2. The assigned J gene may be wrong: the sequence end matches TRBJ2-7 better. The CDR3, as DNA: TGCGCCAGCAGCTTGAGGCGGGAGGAGTCCTACGAGCAGTACTTC. It codes for CASSLRREESYEQYF.